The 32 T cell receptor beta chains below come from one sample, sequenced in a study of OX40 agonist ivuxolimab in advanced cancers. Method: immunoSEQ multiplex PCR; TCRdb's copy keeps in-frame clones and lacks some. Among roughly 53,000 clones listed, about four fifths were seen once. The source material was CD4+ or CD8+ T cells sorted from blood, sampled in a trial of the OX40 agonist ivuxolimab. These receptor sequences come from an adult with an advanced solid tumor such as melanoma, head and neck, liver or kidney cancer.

The CDR3 here is CASSRTDYTQYF. CDR3 in DNA: TGTGCCAGCAGCCGGACCGATTATACGCAGTATTTT. The J gene is TRBJ2-3, the V gene TRBV2; no clear D gene. The CDR3 extends over 12 amino acids. Germline CDR1 SNHLY, CDR2 FYNNEI. With 6 bases removed from V and 7 bases from J, the gap between germline ends came to 11 bases.

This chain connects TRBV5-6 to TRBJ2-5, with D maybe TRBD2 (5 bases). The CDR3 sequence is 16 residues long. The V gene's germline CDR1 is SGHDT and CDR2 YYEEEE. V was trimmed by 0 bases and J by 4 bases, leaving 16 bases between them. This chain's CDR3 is CASSLEFGESGETQYF. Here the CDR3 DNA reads TGTGCCAGCAGCTTGGAGTTCGGGGAAAGTGGAGAGACCCAGTACTTC. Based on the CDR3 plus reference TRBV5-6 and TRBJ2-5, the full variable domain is DAGVTQSPTHLIKTRGQQVTLRCSPKSGHDTVSWYQQALGQGPQFIFQYYEEEERQRGNFPDRFSGHQFPNYSSELNVNALLLGDSALYLCASSLEFGESGETQYFGPGTRLLVL.

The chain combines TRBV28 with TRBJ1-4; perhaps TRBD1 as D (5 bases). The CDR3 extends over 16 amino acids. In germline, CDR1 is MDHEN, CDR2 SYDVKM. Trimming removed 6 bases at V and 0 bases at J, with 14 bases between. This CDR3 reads CASRNRQLPTNEKLFF. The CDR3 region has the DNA TGTGCCAGCAGGAATCGACAGCTTCCAACTAATGAAAAACTGTTTTTT.

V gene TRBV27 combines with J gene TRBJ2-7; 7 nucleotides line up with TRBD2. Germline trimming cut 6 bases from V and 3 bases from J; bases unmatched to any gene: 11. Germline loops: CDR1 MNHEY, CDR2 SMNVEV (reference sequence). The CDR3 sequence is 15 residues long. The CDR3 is CASRRVAGAVYEQYF. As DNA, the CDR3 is TGTGCCAGCAGACGCGTAGCGGGCGCGGTCTACGAGCAGTACTTC.

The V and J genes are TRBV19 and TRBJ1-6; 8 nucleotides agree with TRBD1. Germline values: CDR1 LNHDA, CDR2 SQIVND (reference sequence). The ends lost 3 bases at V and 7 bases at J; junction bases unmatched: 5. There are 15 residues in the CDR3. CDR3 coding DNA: TGTGCCAGTAGTATTCGGACAGGGCTAAATTCACCCCTCCACTTT. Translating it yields CASSIRTGLNSPLHF.

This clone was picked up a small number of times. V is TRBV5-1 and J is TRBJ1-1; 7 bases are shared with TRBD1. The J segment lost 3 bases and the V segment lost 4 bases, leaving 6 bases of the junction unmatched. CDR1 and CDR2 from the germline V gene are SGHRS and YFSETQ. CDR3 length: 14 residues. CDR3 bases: TGCGCCAGCAGCCCTAGACAGGGCGACACTGAAGCTTTCTTT. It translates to CASSPRQGDTEAFF.

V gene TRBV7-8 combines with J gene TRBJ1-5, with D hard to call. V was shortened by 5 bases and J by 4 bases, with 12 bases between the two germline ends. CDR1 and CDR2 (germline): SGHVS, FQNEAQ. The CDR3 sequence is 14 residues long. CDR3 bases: TGTGCCAGCAGCATGGACGGGATTAATCAGCCCCAGCATTTT. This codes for CASSMDGINQPQHF.

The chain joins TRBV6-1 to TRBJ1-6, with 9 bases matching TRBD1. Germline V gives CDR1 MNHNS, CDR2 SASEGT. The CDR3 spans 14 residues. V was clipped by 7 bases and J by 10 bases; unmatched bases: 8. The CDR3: CASTWDRVYSPLHF. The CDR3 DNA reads TGTGCCAGCACCTGGGACAGGGTATACTCACCCCTCCACTTT.

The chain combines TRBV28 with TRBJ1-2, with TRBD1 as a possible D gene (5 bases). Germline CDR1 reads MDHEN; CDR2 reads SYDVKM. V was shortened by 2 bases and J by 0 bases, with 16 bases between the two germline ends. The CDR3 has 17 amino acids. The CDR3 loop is CASSLIGTHQANYGYTF. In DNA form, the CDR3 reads TGTGCCAGCAGTTTAATTGGGACGCATCAAGCTAACTATGGCTACACCTTC.

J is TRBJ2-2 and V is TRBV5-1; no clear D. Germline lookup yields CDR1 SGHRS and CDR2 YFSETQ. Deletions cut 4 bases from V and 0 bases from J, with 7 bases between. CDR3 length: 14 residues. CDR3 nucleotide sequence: TGCGCCAGCAGCAGGCGATCGAACACCGGGGAGCTGTTTTTT. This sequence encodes CASSRRSNTGELFF. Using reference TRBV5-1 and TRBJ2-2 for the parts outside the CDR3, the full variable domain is KAGVTQTPRYLIKTRGQQVTLSCSPISGHRSVSWYQQTPGQGLQFLFEYFSETQRNKGNFPGRFSGRQFSNSRSEMNVSTLELGDSALYLCASSRRSNTGELFFGEGSRLTVL.

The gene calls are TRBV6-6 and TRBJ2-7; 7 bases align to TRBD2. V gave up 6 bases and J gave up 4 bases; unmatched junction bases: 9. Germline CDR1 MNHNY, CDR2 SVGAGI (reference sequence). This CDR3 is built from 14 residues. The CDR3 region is CASREGGSLYEQYF. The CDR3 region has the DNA TGTGCCAGCAGGGAGGGCGGGAGTTTGTACGAGCAGTACTTC.

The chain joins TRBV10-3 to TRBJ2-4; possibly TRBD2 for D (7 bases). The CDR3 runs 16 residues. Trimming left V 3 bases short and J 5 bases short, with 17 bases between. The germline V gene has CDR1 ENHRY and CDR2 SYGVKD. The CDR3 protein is CAISEGRGEGENIQYF. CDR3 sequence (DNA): TGTGCCATCAGTGAAGGCCGGGGGGAGGGGGAAAACATTCAGTACTTC.

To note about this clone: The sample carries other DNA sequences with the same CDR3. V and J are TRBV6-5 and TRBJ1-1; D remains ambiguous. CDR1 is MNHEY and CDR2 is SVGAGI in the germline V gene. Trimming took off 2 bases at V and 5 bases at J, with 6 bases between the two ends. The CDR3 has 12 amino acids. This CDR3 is CASSYGGTEAFF. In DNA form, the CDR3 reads TGTGCCAGCAGTTACGGTGGGACTGAAGCTTTCTTT.

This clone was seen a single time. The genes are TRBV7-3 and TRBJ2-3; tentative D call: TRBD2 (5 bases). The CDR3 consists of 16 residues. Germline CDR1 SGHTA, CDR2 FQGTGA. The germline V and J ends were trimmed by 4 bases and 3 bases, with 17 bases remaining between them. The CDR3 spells CASSSMGRTQTDTQYF. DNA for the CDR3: TGTGCCAGCAGCTCAATGGGTCGGACTCAGACAGATACGCAGTATTTT.

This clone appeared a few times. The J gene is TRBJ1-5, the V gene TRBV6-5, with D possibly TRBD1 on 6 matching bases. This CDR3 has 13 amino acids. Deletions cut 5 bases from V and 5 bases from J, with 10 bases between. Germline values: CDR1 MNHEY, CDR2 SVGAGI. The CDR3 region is CASSRQVDQPQHF. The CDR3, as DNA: TGTGCCAGCAGTAGACAGGTTGATCAGCCCCAGCATTTT.

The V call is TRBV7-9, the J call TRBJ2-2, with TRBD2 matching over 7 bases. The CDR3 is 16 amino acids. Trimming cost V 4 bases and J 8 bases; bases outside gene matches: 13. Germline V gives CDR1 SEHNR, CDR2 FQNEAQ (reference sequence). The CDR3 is CASSSVPGRATGELFF. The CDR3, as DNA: TGTGCCAGCAGCTCAGTGCCAGGGAGGGCGACGGGGGAGCTGTTTTTT. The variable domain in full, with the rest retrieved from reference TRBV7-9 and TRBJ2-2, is DTGVSQNPRHKITKRGQNVTFRCDPISEHNRLYWYRQTLGQGPEFLTYFQNEAQLEKSRLLSDRFSAERPKGSFSTLEIQRTEQGDSAMYLCASSSVPGRATGELFFGEGSRLTVL.

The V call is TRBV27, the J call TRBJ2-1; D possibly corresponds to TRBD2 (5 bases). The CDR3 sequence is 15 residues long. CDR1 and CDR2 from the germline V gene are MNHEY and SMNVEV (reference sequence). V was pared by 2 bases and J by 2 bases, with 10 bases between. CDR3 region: CASSLMSGPYNEQFF. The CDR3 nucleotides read TGTGCCAGCAGTTTAATGAGCGGCCCCTACAATGAGCAGTTCTTC.

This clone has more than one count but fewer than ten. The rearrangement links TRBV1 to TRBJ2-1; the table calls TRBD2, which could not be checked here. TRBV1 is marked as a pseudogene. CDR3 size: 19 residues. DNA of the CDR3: TGCACCAGCAGACCTGACTTTAGCGGGAGGCCGTCTATCTACAATGAGCAGTTCTTC. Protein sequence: CTSRPDFSGRPSIYNEQFF.

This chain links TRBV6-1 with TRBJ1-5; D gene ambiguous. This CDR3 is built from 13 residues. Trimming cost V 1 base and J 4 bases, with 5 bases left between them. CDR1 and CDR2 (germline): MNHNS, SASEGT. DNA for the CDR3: TGTGCCAGCAGTGAAGTAATAAATCAGCCCCAGCATTTT. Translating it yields CASSEVINQPQHF.

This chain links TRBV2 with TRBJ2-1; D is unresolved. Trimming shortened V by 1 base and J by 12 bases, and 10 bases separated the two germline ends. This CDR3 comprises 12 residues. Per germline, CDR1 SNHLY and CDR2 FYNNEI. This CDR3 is CASSEGTGTQFF. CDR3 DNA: TGTGCCAGCAGTGAAGGCACTGGAACGCAGTTCTTC.

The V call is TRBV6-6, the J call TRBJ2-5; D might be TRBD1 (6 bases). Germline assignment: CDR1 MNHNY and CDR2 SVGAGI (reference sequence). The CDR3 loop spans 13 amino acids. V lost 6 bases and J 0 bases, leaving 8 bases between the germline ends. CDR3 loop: CASRGQHQETQYF. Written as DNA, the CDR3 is TGTGCCAGCAGAGGACAGCACCAAGAGACCCAGTACTTC.

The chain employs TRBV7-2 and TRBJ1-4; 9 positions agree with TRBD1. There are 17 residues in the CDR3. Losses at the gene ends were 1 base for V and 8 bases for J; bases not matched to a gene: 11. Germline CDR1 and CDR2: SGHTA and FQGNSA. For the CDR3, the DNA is TGTGCCAGCAGCTTAGGATACGGGGACAGGGTCTACGAAAAACTGTTTTTT. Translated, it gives CASSLGYGDRVYEKLFF. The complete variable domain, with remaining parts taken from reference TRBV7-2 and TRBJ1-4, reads GAGVSQSPSNKVTEKGKDVELRCDPISGHTALYWYRQSLGQGLEFLIYFQGNSAPDKSGLPSDRFSAERTGGSVSTLTIQRTQQEDSAVYLCASSLGYGDRVYEKLFFGSGTQLSVL.

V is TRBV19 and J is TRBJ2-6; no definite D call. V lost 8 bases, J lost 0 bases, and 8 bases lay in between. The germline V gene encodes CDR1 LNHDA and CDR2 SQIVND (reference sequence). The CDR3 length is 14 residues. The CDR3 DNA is TGTGCCAGTTCTGACCTCTCTGGGGCCAACGTCCTGACTTTC. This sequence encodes CASSDLSGANVLTF.

The DNA for the CDR3 is TGTGCCAGCAGTTACCGGGGCAATCAGCCCCAGCATTTT. Translating gives CASSYRGNQPQHF. The chain recombines TRBV27 with TRBJ1-5; D remains ambiguous. Germline V gene data show CDR1 as MNHEY and CDR2 as SMNVEV (reference sequence). Trimming stripped 4 bases from V and 2 bases from J, with 6 bases between. The CDR3 covers 13 residues.

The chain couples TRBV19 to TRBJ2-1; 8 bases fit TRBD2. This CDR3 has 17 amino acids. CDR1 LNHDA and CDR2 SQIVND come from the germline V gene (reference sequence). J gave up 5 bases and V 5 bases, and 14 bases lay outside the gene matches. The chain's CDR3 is CASSPQGAGGRNNEQFF. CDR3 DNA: TGTGCCAGTAGTCCCCAGGGCGCGGGAGGACGAAACAATGAGCAGTTCTTC.

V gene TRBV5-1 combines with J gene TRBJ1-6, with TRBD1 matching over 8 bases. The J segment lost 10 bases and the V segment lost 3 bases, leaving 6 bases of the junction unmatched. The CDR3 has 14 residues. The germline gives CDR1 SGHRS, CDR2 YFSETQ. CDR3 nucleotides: TGCGCCAGCAGCTCCGGACAGGGTCGCTCACCCCTCCACTTT. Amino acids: CASSSGQGRSPLHF.

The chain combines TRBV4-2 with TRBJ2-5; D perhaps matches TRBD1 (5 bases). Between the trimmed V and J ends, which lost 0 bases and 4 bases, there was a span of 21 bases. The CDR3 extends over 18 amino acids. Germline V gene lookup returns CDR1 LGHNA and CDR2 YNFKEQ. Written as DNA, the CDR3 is TGTGCCAGCAGCCAAGATCCTTGGTCGTGGGTTGGGGCAGAGACCCAGTACTTC. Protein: CASSQDPWSWVGAETQYF.

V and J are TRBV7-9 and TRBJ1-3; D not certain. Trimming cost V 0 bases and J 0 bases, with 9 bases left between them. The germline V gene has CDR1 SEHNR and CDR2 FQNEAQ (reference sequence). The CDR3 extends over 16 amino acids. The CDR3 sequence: CASSLAGAFSGNTIYF. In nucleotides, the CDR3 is TGTGCCAGCAGCTTAGCGGGTGCCTTCTCTGGAAACACCATATATTTT.

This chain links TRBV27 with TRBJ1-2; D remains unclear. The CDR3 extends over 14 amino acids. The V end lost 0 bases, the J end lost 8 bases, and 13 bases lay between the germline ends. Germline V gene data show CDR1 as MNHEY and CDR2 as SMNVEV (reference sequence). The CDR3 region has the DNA TGTGCCAGCAGTTTATCAGAGGTAGGTTTAGGCTACACCTTC. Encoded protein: CASSLSEVGLGYTF.

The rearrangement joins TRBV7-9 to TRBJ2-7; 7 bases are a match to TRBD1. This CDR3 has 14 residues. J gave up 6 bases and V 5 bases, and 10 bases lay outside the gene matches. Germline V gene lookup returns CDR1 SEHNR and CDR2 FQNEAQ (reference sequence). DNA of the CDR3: TGTGCCAGCAGCCCCTCGGGACAGTTTCGCGAGCAGTACTTC. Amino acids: CASSPSGQFREQYF.

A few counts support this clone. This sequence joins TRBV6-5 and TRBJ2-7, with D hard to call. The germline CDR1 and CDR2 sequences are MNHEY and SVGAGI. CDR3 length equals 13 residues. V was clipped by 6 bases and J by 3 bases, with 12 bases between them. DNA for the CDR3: TGTGCCAGCAGGACCCCCTCCGGCTACGAGCAGTACTTC. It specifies CASRTPSGYEQYF.

CDR3 protein: CASSQGTYSGNTIYF. The CDR3 DNA is TGTGCCAGCAGCCAAGGCACTTACTCTGGAAACACCATATATTTT. The gene calls are TRBV14 and TRBJ1-3; D is unresolved. The germline V gene has CDR1 SGHDN and CDR2 FVKESK. The CDR3 has 15 amino acids. Trimming left V 1 base short and J 0 bases short, with 7 bases between.